This TCR beta chain originates from a study of OX40 agonist ivuxolimab in advanced cancers. With regard to the full study: Ivuxolimab was a fully human IgG2 agonistic monoclonal antibody targeting the costimulatory receptor OX40 (CD134). Intravenous ivuxolimab was administered to patients every 2 weeks at six dose levels: 0.01, 0.1, 0.3, 1.5, 3 and 10 mg/kg. Of the approximately 50 patients in dose escalation, approximately 20 had hepatocellular carcinoma, around 15 had melanoma, 9 had renal cell carcinoma and 9 had head and neck cancer. A male proportion of roughly 80% and a mean age of 60 years, ranging from 23 to 79, were recorded for the dose-escalation cohort. Prior anti-PD-1, anti-PD-L1 or anti-CTLA-4 therapy was permitted, and approximately 41% of dose-escalation patients had received checkpoint inhibitors. Three dose-escalation patients achieved partial responses, one with hepatocellular carcinoma and two with cutaneous melanoma. Peripheral TCRbeta sequencing aimed to test whether ivuxolimab altered TCR sequence diversity and caused clonal T-cell expansion. The paper covers the monotherapy dose-escalation part of the phase I ivuxolimab trial, which included N of about 50 patients.

Study-wide findings and limitations: After ivuxolimab, CD8+ T cells had more expanded clones than CD4+ T cells on average. The antigen specificity of the peripheral T cells that underwent clonal expansion was not determined. In the 0.1-3.0 mg/kg groups, partial responders had among the lowest normalized peripheral clonal expansion, particularly in CD8+ T cells. At doses from 0.1 to 3.0 mg/kg, clonal expansion was seen in both CD4+ and CD8+ blood T cells between baseline and week 6. Low levels of normalized T-cell clonal expansion were also seen in some nonresponding patients.

For this clone: No antigen is known for it. Per-base quality was not reported, and no clone a single base away is much larger than it.

Patients with a history of autoimmune disease or receiving systemic immunosuppression were excluded from the trial. In every dose cohort, peripheral blood was drawn for TCR sequencing at baseline, cycle 4 day 1, and cycle 7 day 1. The samples were drawn from a first-in-human, open-label, multicenter phase I dose-escalation trial of ivuxolimab. The trial enrolled adults with locally advanced or metastatic head and neck squamous cell, hepatocellular, melanoma or renal cell carcinoma. Before TCR sequencing, CD4+ and CD8+ T cells were separately sorted from peripheral blood. For sequencing of the TCRbeta CDR3 region, genomic DNA was extracted from the sorted cells. TCRbeta CDR3 regions were sequenced using the immunoSEQ Assay. This is the immuneACCESS table as TCRdb keeps it, with only in-frame sequences that have V and J called. A part of the clones is gone; compared with another copy, unresolved V genes explain less than half, and the rest is unexplained. The sample table records about 12,000 clones; roughly 77% of these occur just once. The ten largest clones add up to roughly 29% of the sample.

The germline V gene encodes CDR1 GTSNPN and CDR2 SVGIG (reference sequence). Including the terminal cysteine and phenylalanine, the CDR3 comprises 15 residues. Only the CDR3 DNA stays, 45 bases, in frame from base 1. For this chain, trimming is 1 base at the V end and 6 bases at the J end, and the number of junction bases without a gene match is 6. The sequencing here drew on CD4+ or CD8+ T cells sorted from blood, taken in a trial of the OX40 agonist ivuxolimab. Here the chain combines TRBV30 and TRBJ2-2; TRBD1 matches 9 bases in the middle. The TCR was taken from an adult with an advanced solid tumor such as melanoma, head and neck, liver or kidney cancer. The CDR3 region reads CAWSGGQGFSGELFF. The sequenced DNA: TGTGCCTGGAGTGGCGGACAGGGGTTCTCCGGGGAGCTGTTTTTT.